A single sample is the source of the 24 T cell receptor beta chains below, sequenced in a study of cytomegalovirus exposure and HLA in healthy donors. PCR primers comprised 60 Vbeta and 13 Jbeta primers. Produced via immunoSEQ multiplex PCR; TCRdb's table is partial and in-frame only. The profile shows more than 80,000 clones, 65% to 75% of them singletons. Sequencing used PBMCs. These receptors all stem from a man aged 60-69 years in good health and CMV-seronegative.

The rearrangement links TRBV19 to TRBJ1-2; 8 positions agree with TRBD1. This CDR3 comprises 16 residues. Germline lookup yields CDR1 LNHDA and CDR2 SQIVND (reference sequence). Trimming removed 3 bases from V and 1 base from J; junction bases left unmatched: 7. The CDR3: CASSIGQGHFNYGYTF. In DNA form, the CDR3 reads TGTGCCAGTAGTATTGGACAGGGACATTTTAACTATGGCTACACCTTC. Full variable domain (missing parts from reference TRBV19 and TRBJ1-2): DGGITQSPKYLFRKEGQNVTLSCEQNLNHDAMYWYRQDPGQGLRLIYYSQIVNDFQKGDIAEGYSVSREKKESFPLTVTSAQKNPTAFYLCASSIGQGHFNYGYTFGSGTRLTVV.

The chain is built from TRBV5-1 and TRBJ1-2, with 12 bases lining up with TRBD1. This CDR3 spans 14 amino acids. Unmatched junction bases numbered 3, after V lost 3 bases and J lost 6 bases. The germline gives CDR1 SGHRS, CDR2 YFSETQ. The CDR3 DNA is TGCGCCAGCAGCTGGGACAGGGGGCGCGATGGCTACACCTTC. As protein: CASSWDRGRDGYTF.

The V call is TRBV9, the J call TRBJ1-1, with a weak D call TRBD1 (5 bases). V gave up 0 bases and J gave up 4 bases, with 16 bases separating them. Germline CDR1 is SGDLS and CDR2 is YYNGEE. The CDR3 totals 16 residues. Here the CDR3 reads CASSVVDSVMATEAFF. CDR3 sequence (DNA): TGTGCCAGCAGCGTAGTCGACAGCGTGATGGCCACTGAAGCTTTCTTT.

The rearrangement uses TRBV30 and TRBJ1-2; D is undetermined. This CDR3 contains 12 residues. V was pared by 3 bases and J by 4 bases, with 9 bases between. Germline V gives CDR1 GTSNPN, CDR2 SVGIG (reference sequence). CDR3 DNA: TGTGCCTGGAGCCTAGCGTCCTATGGCTACACCTTC. Translated: CAWSLASYGYTF.

DNA of the CDR3: TGCGCCAGCAGTGAGGAGCCACCCCATCAGCCCCAGCATTTT. Translation: CASSEEPPHQPQHF. The chain employs TRBV10-2 and TRBJ1-5; D is ambiguous. This CDR3 contains 14 residues. Germline V lookup: CDR1 WSHSY, CDR2 SAAADI. V dropped 2 bases and J dropped 5 bases, with 10 bases sitting between them.

The V and J genes are TRBV9 and TRBJ1-4, with no clear D. Per the germline V gene, CDR1 is SGDLS and CDR2 is YYNGEE. The CDR3 has 16 amino acids. The V and J ends lost 0 bases and 4 bases respectively, with 13 bases between them. The CDR3 protein is CASSVGRTGYNEKLFF. The CDR3 DNA reads TGTGCCAGCAGCGTAGGGAGGACCGGCTATAATGAAAAACTGTTTTTT.

V usage is TRBV4-1 and J usage is TRBJ2-5; 9 bases are a match to TRBD2. This CDR3 region has 16 residues. The V gene end was trimmed by 3 bases and the J gene end by 4 bases; junction bases not matched to a gene: 9. Germline V CDR1 and CDR2: MGHRA, YSYEKL. CDR3 in DNA: TGCGCCAGCAGCCAGATGGGCCTTAGCGGGGGAGAGACCCAGTACTTC. Residues: CASSQMGLSGGETQYF.

DNA for the CDR3: TGTGCCAGTAGTACCCCGGGAGGAGGCACTGAAGCTTTCTTT. This encodes CASSTPGGGTEAFF. V usage is TRBV19 and J usage is TRBJ1-1; D uncertain. V was cut by 4 bases and J by 4 bases, with 13 bases left in between. Germline V gene lookup returns CDR1 LNHDA and CDR2 SQIVND (reference sequence). CDR3 length: 14 amino acids.

The V call is TRBV6-1, the J call TRBJ2-3, with 7 bases lining up with TRBD1. Losses at the gene ends were 7 bases for V and 0 bases for J; bases not matched to a gene: 4. The CDR3 is made up of 14 amino acids. CDR1 and CDR2 (germline): MNHNS, SASEGT. This CDR3 is CASKGTASTDTQYF. For the CDR3, the DNA is TGTGCCAGCAAGGGGACAGCTAGCACAGATACGCAGTATTTT.

This chain joins TRBV6-5 and TRBJ2-2; 8 bases line up with TRBD1. The CDR3 is 14 amino acids. CDR1 and CDR2 from the germline V gene are MNHEY and SVGAGI. Germline trimming cut 5 bases from V and 7 bases from J; bases unmatched to any gene: 6. The CDR3 is CASSRTGKGGELFF. The CDR3 DNA sequence: TGTGCCAGCAGTCGGACAGGGAAAGGCGGGGAGCTGTTTTTT.

The gene calls are TRBV7-8 and TRBJ2-2; 7 bases align to TRBD1. This CDR3 comprises 15 residues. Germline lookup yields CDR1 SGHVS and CDR2 FQNEAQ. V lost 3 bases, J lost 3 bases, and 4 bases stayed unmatched. The CDR3 region has the DNA TGTGCCAGCAGCTTCTACAGGGGTCACACCGGGGAGCTGTTTTTT. It is translated as CASSFYRGHTGELFF.

Concerning this clone: In the same sample, other DNA sequences code for this CDR3. The genes are TRBV7-6 and TRBJ1-1; no clear D gene. Germline V gives CDR1 SGHVS, CDR2 FNYEAQ. CDR3 size: 13 residues. V was clipped by 1 base and J by 4 bases, with 7 bases between them. The CDR3 protein is CASSLVESTEAFF. The CDR3 DNA sequence: TGTGCCAGCAGCTTAGTTGAGAGCACTGAAGCTTTCTTT.

The table lists this clone with many counts. The V call is TRBV18, the J call TRBJ2-7; D is unclear. The ends were cut back, 4 bases at V and 6 bases at J, with 10 bases in the middle. This CDR3 contains 12 residues. Germline V lookup: CDR1 KGHSH, CDR2 LQKENI. CDR3: CASSQGVAEQYF. DNA for the CDR3: TGTGCCAGCTCACAAGGAGTTGCCGAGCAGTACTTC.

In this sample, this clone turned up once. V usage is TRBV30 and J usage is TRBJ1-1, with D unresolved. Trimming took off 2 bases at V and 3 bases at J, with 10 bases between the two ends. The germline CDR1 and CDR2 sequences are GTSNPN and SVGIG (reference sequence). This CDR3 has 13 residues. DNA for the CDR3: TGTGCCTGGAGTTTGACGGGGTACACTGAAGCTTTCTTT. Amino acids: CAWSLTGYTEAFF.

This clone is a singleton in its sample. This sequence joins TRBV30 and TRBJ1-2; D gene uncertain. CDR3 length: 12 residues. The V end lost 3 bases, the J end lost 0 bases, and 5 bases lay between the germline ends. Germline loops: CDR1 GTSNPN, CDR2 SVGIG (reference sequence). Here the CDR3 reads CAWRLPNYGYTF. The CDR3 DNA sequence: TGTGCCTGGAGACTTCCTAACTATGGCTACACCTTC.

V is TRBV19 and J is TRBJ1-4; D remains ambiguous. V was trimmed by 3 bases and J by 4 bases, leaving 9 bases between them. The length of the CDR3 is 14 residues. CDR1 and CDR2 (germline): LNHDA, SQIVND (reference sequence). Here the CDR3 DNA reads TGTGCCAGTAGTATCGGAGGATTTAATGAAAAACTGTTTTTT. Protein: CASSIGGFNEKLFF.

This clone was detected only once. This rearrangement joins TRBV5-5 to TRBJ2-7; possible D gene TRBD2, 5 bases. V was shortened by 4 bases and J by 5 bases, with 10 bases between the two germline ends. This CDR3 has 12 amino acids. Germline V CDR1 and CDR2: SGHKS, YYEKEE (reference sequence). Here the CDR3 DNA reads TGTGCCAGCAGCCATGAGGGTAACGAGCAGTACTTC. Its translation is CASSHEGNEQYF.

J is TRBJ1-5 and V is TRBV6-1; 7 bases map to TRBD1. Unmatched junction bases numbered 7, after V lost 2 bases and J lost 15 bases. CDR3 size: 12 residues. Germline V CDR1 and CDR2: MNHNS, SASEGT. CDR3 amino acids: CASSELGQRAHF. The CDR3, as DNA: TGTGCCAGCAGTGAATTGGGACAGAGGGCGCATTTT.

The V and J genes are TRBV15 and TRBJ2-7, with 7 bases aligning to TRBD1. CDR3 length: 15 residues. Trimming at V came to 0 bases and at J to 3 bases, leaving 5 bases not matched to a gene. Per the germline V gene, CDR1 is LNHNV and CDR2 is YYDKDF (reference sequence). The CDR3 region has the DNA TGTGCCACCAGCAGAGACCCGGGACAGATCTACGAGCAGTACTTC. Its translation: CATSRDPGQIYEQYF.

This clone appeared a single time. The rearrangement joins TRBV29-1 to TRBJ1-1; maybe TRBD1 (6 bases). Germline CDR1 is SQVTM and CDR2 is ANQGSEA. V was shortened by 4 bases and J by 7 bases, with 16 bases between the two germline ends. CDR3 size: 13 residues. CDR3 bases: TGCAGCGTTGTAGTACAGGGCGGGGGTGAAGCTTTCTTT. Protein sequence: CSVVVQGGGEAFF.

The rearrangement uses TRBV6-1 and TRBJ2-7, with 9 bases aligning to TRBD1. Germline loops: CDR1 MNHNS, CDR2 SASEGT. CDR3 length: 16 residues. The ends lost 1 base at V and 4 bases at J; junction bases unmatched: 8. The CDR3 region is CASSEVQGAKRYEQYF. The CDR3 bases are TGTGCCAGCAGTGAAGTACAGGGGGCCAAGAGGTACGAGCAGTACTTC.

The J gene is TRBJ1-3, the V gene TRBV11-2, with a possible D match to TRBD1 (6 bases). The CDR3 sequence is 14 residues long. The germline V gene has CDR1 SGHAT and CDR2 FQNNGV. The germline V and J ends were trimmed by 10 bases and 2 bases, with 15 bases remaining between them. The CDR3 DNA reads as TGTGCCACCCAGGGGCCCCTTACTGGAAACACCATATATTTT. Translation: CATQGPLTGNTIYF.

J is TRBJ1-2 and V is TRBV11-2; 7 bases line up with TRBD1. Germline-derived CDR1 and CDR2 are SGHAT and FQNNGV. CDR3 size: 15 residues. Trimming removed 2 bases from V and 4 bases from J; junction bases left unmatched: 7. CDR3 DNA: TGTGCCAGCAGCTTATCCGGGACAGCCTCCTATGGCTACACCTTC. Translating it yields CASSLSGTASYGYTF.

The chain combines TRBV27 with TRBJ1-6, with unresolved D. The germline V gene encodes CDR1 MNHEY and CDR2 SMNVEV (reference sequence). The CDR3 has 14 residues. V shed 3 bases and J shed 6 bases, with 9 bases lying between them. The CDR3 protein is CASSLVWSNSPLHF. The CDR3 DNA follows: TGTGCCAGCAGTTTGGTTTGGAGTAATTCACCCCTCCACTTT.